The 20 T cell receptor beta chains below were found in one sample sequenced in a study of blood T cell repertoires in COVID-19 (TCRdb year 2020). The library was generated by the immunoSEQ multiplex PCR assay. As stored in TCRdb, this immuneACCESS dataset retains in-frame rearrangements with V and J assigned. A fraction of the clones does not appear; measured against another copy, unresolved V genes explain less than half of the discrepancy, and the remainder lacks a known reason. This sample lists 200,000 to 250,000 clones; under 90% were detected once. The biggest ten clones account for approximately 3.6% of the sample. The source material was PBMCs or T cells enriched from blood (not recorded which). The receptors stem from a woman aged 60 to 75 who had recovered from COVID-19.

The chain carries TRBV10-3 and TRBJ1-6; 7 bases agree with TRBD1. With V trimmed by 6 bases and J by 10 bases, 9 bases remained unmatched. This CDR3 is built from 14 residues. In germline, CDR1 is ENHRY, CDR2 SYGVKD. The CDR3 here is CAISERQGRSPLHF. The CDR3 DNA reads as TGTGCCATCAGCGAAAGACAGGGAAGATCACCCCTCCACTTT.

V is TRBV6-5 and J is TRBJ2-7; TRBD1 aligns across 11 bases. The length of the CDR3 is 16 residues. The V segment lost 2 bases and the J segment 0 bases; nucleotides outside the gene matches: 3. From germline, CDR1 is MNHEY and CDR2 SVGAGI. DNA for the CDR3: TGTGCCAGCAGTTACAGCGGACAGGGGGCCTCCTACGAGCAGTACTTC. It yields the protein CASSYSGQGASYEQYF.

This clone has just a few counts. This chain joins TRBV3-1 (or the pseudogene TRBV3-2) and TRBJ1-6; TRBD1 agrees at 9 bases. This CDR3 has 18 amino acids. Germline lookup yields CDR1 LGHDT and CDR2 YNNKEL (reference sequence). V trimming: 0 bases; J trimming: 7 bases; junction bases outside the gene matches: 10. The CDR3 coding sequence is TGTGCCAGCAGCCAAGAGGGTGGCCAAACAGGGGGCAATTCACCCCTCCACTTT. Its translation: CASSQEGGQTGGNSPLHF.

This rearrangement joins TRBV25-1 to TRBJ1-6; 11 bases are a match to TRBD1. CDR1 MGHDK and CDR2 SYGVNS come from the germline V gene. There are 16 residues in the CDR3. The J segment lost 6 bases and the V segment lost 4 bases, leaving 5 bases of the junction unmatched. The CDR3 DNA is TGTGCCAGCAGTGTCTCCGGGACAGGGGGTAATTCACCCCTCCACTTT. Residues: CASSVSGTGGNSPLHF.

This rearrangement joins TRBV6-6 to TRBJ2-7; the D gene is possibly TRBD1 (6 bases). The ends were cut back, 2 bases at V and 1 base at J, with 9 bases in the middle. The CDR3 extends over 14 amino acids. Germline V gives CDR1 MNHNY, CDR2 SVGAGI (reference sequence). The CDR3 sequence: CASSYRDTSYEQYF. CDR3 in DNA: TGTGCCAGCAGTTACAGGGACACGTCCTACGAGCAGTACTTC.

The gene calls are TRBV7-8 and TRBJ1-3; D is possibly TRBD1 (5 bases). V lost 5 bases and J lost 4, with 12 bases in between. The CDR3 length is 14 residues. CDR1 and CDR2 (germline): SGHVS, FQNEAQ. The CDR3 DNA follows: TGTGCCAGCAGCCGTTCGACAGCCGGAAACACCATATATTTT. Amino acids: CASSRSTAGNTIYF. The complete variable domain, with remaining parts taken from reference TRBV7-8 and TRBJ1-3, reads GAGVSQSPRYKVAKRGQDVALRCDPISGHVSLFWYQQALGQGPEFLTYFQNEAQLDKSGLPSDRFFAERPEGSVSTLKIQRTQQEDSAVYLCASSRSTAGNTIYFGEGSWLTVV.

This clone occurred once. V is TRBV6-4 and J is TRBJ2-7, with a tentative D call TRBD2 (5 bases). CDR3 length: 14 amino acids. Per germline, CDR1 MRHNA and CDR2 SNTAGT. Trimming removed 9 bases at V and 2 bases at J, with 17 bases between. In DNA form, the CDR3 reads TGTGCCAGACTCAAAGCTAGCCACCCCTACGAGCAGTACTTC. Protein sequence: CARLKASHPYEQYF.

The V and J genes are TRBV7-9 and TRBJ2-3; a possible D gene is TRBD2 (6 bases). In germline, CDR1 is SEHNR, CDR2 FQNEAQ (reference sequence). V was clipped by 5 bases and J by 5 bases, with 20 bases between them. This CDR3 has 16 amino acids. This CDR3 is CASSNDLGTARDTQYF. The CDR3 coding sequence is TGTGCCAGCAGCAACGACCTCGGGACTGCGCGAGATACGCAGTATTTT.

J is TRBJ1-4 and V is TRBV19; 7 bases map to TRBD1. CDR3 length equals 11 residues. CDR1 is LNHDA and CDR2 is SQIVND in the germline V gene (reference sequence). V lost 10 bases and J lost 5; bases outside the gene matches: 1. CDR3 DNA sequence: TGTGCCACGGGACAGAATGAAAAACTGTTTTTT. This gives the protein CATGQNEKLFF.

A word on this clone: The same CDR3 arises from other DNA sequences in this sample as well. CDR3 DNA: TGTGCCAGCAGTTTGTCAGGGGGCTATGGCTACACCTTC. This codes for CASSLSGGYGYTF. The chain recombines TRBV12-3 or TRBV12-4 with TRBJ1-2, with TRBD1 identical over 7 bases. The CDR3 covers 13 residues. The V gene end was trimmed by 3 bases and the J gene end by 4 bases; junction bases not matched to a gene: 2.

This clone showed up many times. The rearrangement uses TRBV7-6 and TRBJ1-1; 9 bases line up with TRBD1. Germline CDR1 and CDR2: SGHVS and FNYEAQ. This CDR3 comprises 16 residues. The junction had 6 bases not matched to a gene; V was cut back by 4 bases and J by 0 bases. The chain's CDR3 is CASSYSTGGMNTEAFF. In DNA form, the CDR3 reads TGTGCCAGCAGCTACTCGACAGGGGGGATGAACACTGAAGCTTTCTTT.

The rearrangement links TRBV4-1 to TRBJ2-7; D call uncertain. The CDR3 has 15 residues. The V gene lost 4 bases and the J gene lost 5 bases, with 18 bases spanning the gap. Per the germline V gene, CDR1 is MGHRA and CDR2 is YSYEKL. The CDR3 DNA sequence: TGCGCCAGCAGCCCTACCCCAGACTCGTACAACGAGCAGTACTTC. This codes for CASSPTPDSYNEQYF.

This clone appeared a few times. The chain has TRBV2 and TRBJ1-1; possible D gene TRBD1, 6 bases. V lost 7 bases and J 3 bases, leaving 15 bases between the germline ends. Germline loops: CDR1 SNHLY, CDR2 FYNNEI. The CDR3 extends over 14 amino acids. The CDR3 is CASTYRAGDTEAFF. Written as DNA, the CDR3 is TGTGCCAGCACCTACAGGGCCGGGGACACTGAAGCTTTCTTT.

The sample holds a few counts of this clone. The chain combines TRBV5-1 with TRBJ1-1; 8 bases are a match to TRBD1. CDR1 and CDR2 (germline): SGHRS, YFSETQ. Trimming at V came to 3 bases and at J to 3 bases, leaving 7 bases not matched to a gene. The CDR3 runs 15 residues. The CDR3 sequence: CASSSQAQGDTEAFF. The CDR3 nucleotides are TGCGCCAGCAGCTCACAAGCACAGGGGGACACTGAAGCTTTCTTT.

The chain combines TRBV6-5 with TRBJ1-1; D may be TRBD1 (5 bases). The CDR3 has 15 amino acids. Germline CDR1 is MNHEY and CDR2 is SVGAGI. Deletions cut 4 bases from V and 2 bases from J, with 14 bases between. In nucleotides, the CDR3 is TGTGCCAGCAGTTCCTTGGGGGGGAGAAACACTGAAGCTTTCTTT. Its translation: CASSSLGGRNTEAFF.

CDR3 protein: CASSAPGQGIQPQHF. CDR3 DNA: TGTGCCAGCAGTGCACCGGGACAGGGGATACAGCCCCAGCATTTT. V usage is TRBV6-2 or TRBV6-3 and J usage is TRBJ1-5, with 10 nucleotides matching TRBD1. After removal of 5 bases from V and 7 bases from J, the junction contained 8 bases not matched to a gene. Germline V lookup: CDR1 MNHEY, CDR2 SVGEGT. The CDR3 is 15 amino acids.

V gene TRBV5-4 combines with J gene TRBJ2-3; a weak D match, TRBD1 (5 bases). V lost 4 bases and J lost 2, with 17 bases in between. The CDR3 is 16 residues long. Germline V gene lookup returns CDR1 SGHNT and CDR2 YYREEE (reference sequence). The CDR3 DNA is TGTGCCAGCAGCCCCCAGGGCGGCAGGTACACAGATACGCAGTATTTT. Translated, it gives CASSPQGGRYTDTQYF.

This clone has more than one count but fewer than ten. The chain has TRBV30 and TRBJ1-3; 9 nucleotides agree with TRBD1. V trimming: 0 bases; J trimming: 4 bases; junction bases outside the gene matches: 7. Germline CDR1 GTSNPN, CDR2 SVGIG (reference sequence). The CDR3 is 16 residues long. The CDR3 spells CAWSVGDRAAGNTIYF. The CDR3 DNA is TGTGCCTGGAGTGTAGGGGACAGGGCCGCCGGAAACACCATATATTTT.

V usage is TRBV6-4 and J usage is TRBJ2-1; perhaps TRBD1 as D (6 bases). CDR3 length equals 13 residues. Germline CDR1 and CDR2: MRHNA and SNTAGT. The V end lost 3 bases, the J end lost 3 bases, and 6 bases lay between the germline ends. The CDR3 is CASSETGYNEQFF. DNA for the CDR3: TGTGCCAGCAGTGAGACAGGCTACAATGAGCAGTTCTTC.

This chain links TRBV6-5 with TRBJ2-1; 8 bases agree with TRBD1. Per the germline V gene, CDR1 is MNHEY and CDR2 is SVGAGI. The ends lost 7 bases at V and 2 bases at J; junction bases unmatched: 4. This CDR3 has 14 residues. The CDR3 DNA sequence: TGTGCCAGCACCCCGACAGGGGCCTACAATGAGCAGTTCTTC. It codes for CASTPTGAYNEQFF.